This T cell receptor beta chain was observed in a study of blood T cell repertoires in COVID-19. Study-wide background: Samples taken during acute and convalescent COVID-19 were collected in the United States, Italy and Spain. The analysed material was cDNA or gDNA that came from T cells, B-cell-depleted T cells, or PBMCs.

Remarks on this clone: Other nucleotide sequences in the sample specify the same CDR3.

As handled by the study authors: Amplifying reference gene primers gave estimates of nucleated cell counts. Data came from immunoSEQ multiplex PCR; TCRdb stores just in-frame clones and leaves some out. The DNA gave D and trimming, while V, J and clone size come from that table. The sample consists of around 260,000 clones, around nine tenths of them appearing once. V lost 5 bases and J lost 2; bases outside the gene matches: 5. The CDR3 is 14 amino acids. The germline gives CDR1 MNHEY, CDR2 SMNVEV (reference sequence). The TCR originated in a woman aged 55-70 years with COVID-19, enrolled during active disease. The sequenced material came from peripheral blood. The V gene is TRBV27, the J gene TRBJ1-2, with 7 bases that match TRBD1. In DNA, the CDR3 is TGTGCCAGCAGTCAGGGACAGTTAAACTATGGCTACACCTTC. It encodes CASSQGQLNYGYTF.